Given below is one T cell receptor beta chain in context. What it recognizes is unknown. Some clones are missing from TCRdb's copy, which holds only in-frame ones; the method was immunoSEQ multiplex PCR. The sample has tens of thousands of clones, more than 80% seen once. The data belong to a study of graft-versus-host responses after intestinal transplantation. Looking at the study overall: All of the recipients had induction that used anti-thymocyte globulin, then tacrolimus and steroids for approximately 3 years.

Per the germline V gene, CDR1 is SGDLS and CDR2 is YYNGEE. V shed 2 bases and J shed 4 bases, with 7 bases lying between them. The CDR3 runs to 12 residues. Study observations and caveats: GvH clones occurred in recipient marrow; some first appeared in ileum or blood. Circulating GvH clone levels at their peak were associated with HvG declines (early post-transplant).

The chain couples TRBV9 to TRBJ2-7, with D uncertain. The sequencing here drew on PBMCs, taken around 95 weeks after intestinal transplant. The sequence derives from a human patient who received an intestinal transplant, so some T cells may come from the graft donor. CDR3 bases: TGTGCCAGCAGCGTGGCCTTTTACGAGCAGTACTTC. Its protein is CASSVAFYEQYF.